This T cell receptor beta chain was captured in a study of long-term antiretroviral therapy in people with HIV. Study outcomes and limitations: Pre-ART-expanded clones dominated the repertoire at all time points.

On this clone itself: Its antigen is not known.

The V gene end was trimmed by 0 bases and the J gene end by 5 bases; junction bases not matched to a gene: 8. The CDR3 extends over 16 amino acids. Germline assignment: CDR1 MNHEY and CDR2 SVGAGI. They ran version v3.0 of the immunoSEQ assay at survey level. Data came from immunoSEQ multiplex PCR; TCRdb stores just in-frame clones and leaves some out. The table shows tens of thousands of clones, with almost 95% occurring only once. This TCR came from a man aged 50-59 years with HIV. This rearrangement joins TRBV6-5 to TRBJ2-3, with TRBD2 matching 7 bases. Specimen: unsorted PBMCs, collected around 7.4 years after starting antiretroviral therapy. The CDR3: CASSYSKAGPKDTQYF. CDR3 DNA: TGTGCCAGCAGTTACTCGAAAGCGGGGCCAAAAGATACGCAGTATTTT.